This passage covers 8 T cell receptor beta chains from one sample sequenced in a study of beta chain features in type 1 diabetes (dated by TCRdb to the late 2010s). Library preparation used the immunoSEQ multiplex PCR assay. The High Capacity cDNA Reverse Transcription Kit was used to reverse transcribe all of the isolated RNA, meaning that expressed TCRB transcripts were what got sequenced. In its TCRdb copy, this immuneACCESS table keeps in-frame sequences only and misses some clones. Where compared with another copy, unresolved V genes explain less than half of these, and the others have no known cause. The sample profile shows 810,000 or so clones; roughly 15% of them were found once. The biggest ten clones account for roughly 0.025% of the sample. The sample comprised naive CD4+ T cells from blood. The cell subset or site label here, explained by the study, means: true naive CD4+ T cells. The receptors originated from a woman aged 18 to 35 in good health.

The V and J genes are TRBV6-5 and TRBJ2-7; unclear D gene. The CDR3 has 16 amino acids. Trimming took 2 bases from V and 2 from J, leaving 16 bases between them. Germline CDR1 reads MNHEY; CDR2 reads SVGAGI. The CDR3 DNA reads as TGTGCCAGCAGTTACCGCTCGGGTGTGCTGGCCTACGAGCAGTACTTC. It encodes CASSYRSGVLAYEQYF.

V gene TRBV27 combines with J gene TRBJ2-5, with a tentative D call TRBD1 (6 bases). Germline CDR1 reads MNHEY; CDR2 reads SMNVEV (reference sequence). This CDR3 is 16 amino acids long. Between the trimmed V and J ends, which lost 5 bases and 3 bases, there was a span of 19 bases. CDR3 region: CASSQLPSYREETQYF. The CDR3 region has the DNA TGTGCCAGCAGTCAGTTACCGTCCTACAGGGAAGAGACCCAGTACTTC.

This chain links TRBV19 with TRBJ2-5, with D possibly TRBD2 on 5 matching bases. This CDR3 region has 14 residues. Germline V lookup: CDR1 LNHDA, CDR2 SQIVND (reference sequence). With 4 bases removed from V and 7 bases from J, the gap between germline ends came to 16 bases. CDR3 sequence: CASSKLAREGTQYF. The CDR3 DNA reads TGTGCCAGTAGTAAGCTAGCACGGGAAGGGACCCAGTACTTC.

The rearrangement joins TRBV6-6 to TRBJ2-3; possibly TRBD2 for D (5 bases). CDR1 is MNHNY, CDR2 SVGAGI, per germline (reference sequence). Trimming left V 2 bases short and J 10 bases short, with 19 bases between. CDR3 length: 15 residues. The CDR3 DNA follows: TGTGCCAGCAGTTACGGACTCTCGAATTTCGGGGCGCAGTATTTT. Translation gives CASSYGLSNFGAQYF.

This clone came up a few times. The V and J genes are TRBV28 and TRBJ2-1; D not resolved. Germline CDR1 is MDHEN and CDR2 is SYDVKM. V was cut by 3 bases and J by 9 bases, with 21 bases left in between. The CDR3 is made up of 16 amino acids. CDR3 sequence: CASSLSLTARGGEQFF. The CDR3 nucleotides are TGTGCCAGCAGTTTGTCTCTTACGGCCCGTGGTGGTGAGCAGTTCTTC.

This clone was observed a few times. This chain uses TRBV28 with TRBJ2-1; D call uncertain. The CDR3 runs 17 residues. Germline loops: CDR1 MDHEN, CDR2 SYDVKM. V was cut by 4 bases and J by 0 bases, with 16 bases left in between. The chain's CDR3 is CASSSLSAGSSYNEQFF. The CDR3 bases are TGTGCCAGCAGTTCACTGTCTGCAGGCAGCTCCTACAATGAGCAGTTCTTC.

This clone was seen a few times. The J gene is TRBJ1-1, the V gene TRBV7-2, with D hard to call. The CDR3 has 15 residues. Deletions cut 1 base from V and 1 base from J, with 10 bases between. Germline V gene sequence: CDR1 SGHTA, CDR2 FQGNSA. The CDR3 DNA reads TGTGCCAGCAGCTTAGTATGGCAGACGAACACTGAAGCTTTCTTT. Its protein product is CASSLVWQTNTEAFF.

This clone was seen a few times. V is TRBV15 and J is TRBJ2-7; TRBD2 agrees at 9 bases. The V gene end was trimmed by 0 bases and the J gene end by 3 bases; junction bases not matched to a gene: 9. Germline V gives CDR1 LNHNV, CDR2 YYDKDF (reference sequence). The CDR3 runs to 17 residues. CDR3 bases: TGTGCCACCAGCAGAGATTCGGCTAGCGGGACTGTCTACGAGCAGTACTTC. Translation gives CATSRDSASGTVYEQYF. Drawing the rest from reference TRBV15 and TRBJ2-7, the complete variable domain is DAMVIQNPRYQVTQFGKPVTLSCSQTLNHNVMYWYQQKSSQAPKLLFHYYDKDFNNEADTPDNFQSRRPNTSFCFLDIRSPGLGDTAMYLCATSRDSASGTVYEQYFGPGTRLTVT.